This TCR beta chain is drawn from a study of blood T cell repertoires in COVID-19. Study-wide background: Samples came from the United States, Italy and Spain, spanning acute and convalescent COVID-19. PBMCs, B-cell-depleted T cells, or T cells were the source of the cDNA or gDNA that made up the material.

With V trimmed by 5 bases and J by 2 bases, 5 bases remained unmatched. The germline gives CDR1 LNHDA, CDR2 SQIVND (reference sequence). There are 15 residues in the CDR3. Seattle's enrolled individuals joined amid active infection and were then monitored longitudinally. In the authors' methods: Estimation of nucleated cell counts was performed using reference gene primer amplification. Here immunoSEQ multiplex PCR was the method, and the copy in TCRdb shows in-frame clones only, minus some. That table is the source of V, J and clone size, and D and trimming were worked out from the DNA. The data show over 250,000 clones, about 86% seen once.

Specimen: peripheral blood. The receptor was derived from a woman in her 70s with COVID-19, enrolled during active disease. The rearrangement uses TRBV19 and TRBJ2-7; TRBD1 aligns across 11 bases. The CDR3 here is CASSAGQGGTYEQYF. For the CDR3, the DNA is TGTGCCAGTAGTGCGGGACAGGGGGGGACCTACGAGCAGTACTTC.